One and the same sample provided the 26 T cell receptor beta chains below, sequenced in a study of PD-L1 blockade in urothelial cancer. The time point: pretreatment peripheral blood. Produced via immunoSEQ multiplex PCR; TCRdb's table is partial and in-frame only. The top ten clones hold about 2.9% of a sample with about 130,000 clones, approximately 84% of them seen once. This material consisted of PBMCs, taken around atezolizumab (anti-PD-L1) treatment. Receptors were obtained from a man aged 45-60 years with urothelial cancer.

The DNA for the CDR3 is TGTGCCAGCGACCGGACAGGGGGAAACACCGGGGAGCTGTTTTTT. Translating it yields CASDRTGGNTGELFF. This chain uses TRBV9 with TRBJ2-2, with 10 nucleotides matching TRBD1. Germline CDR1 is SGDLS and CDR2 is YYNGEE. CDR3 size: 15 residues. After removal of 7 bases from V and 2 bases from J, the junction contained 5 bases not matched to a gene.

The rearrangement uses TRBV10-3 and TRBJ2-7; D might be TRBD2 (5 bases). In germline, CDR1 is ENHRY, CDR2 SYGVKD. V was trimmed by 8 bases and J by 4 bases, leaving 9 bases between them. The CDR3 runs to 11 residues. The CDR3 is CAIRTAYEQYF. The CDR3 DNA is TGTGCCATCCGGACTGCTTACGAGCAGTACTTC.

The chain uses TRBV29-1 and TRBJ1-2, with 9 bases identical to TRBD1. CDR3 length: 15 residues. Trimming removed 6 bases from V and 1 base from J; junction bases left unmatched: 9. Germline V gene lookup returns CDR1 SQVTM and CDR2 ANQGSEA. This CDR3 is CSVGGQGSYNYGYTF. The CDR3 coding sequence is TGCAGCGTGGGAGGACAGGGGTCATATAACTATGGCTACACCTTC.

The gene calls are TRBV19 and TRBJ2-1; a weak D match, TRBD2 (6 bases). The length of the CDR3 is 14 residues. CDR1 is LNHDA and CDR2 is SQIVND in the germline V gene (reference sequence). Trimming left V 9 bases short and J 6 bases short, with 18 bases between. The CDR3 DNA reads as TGTGCCAGGGGGGACTTTTGGTTCGGCAATGAGCAGTTCTTC. As protein: CARGDFWFGNEQFF. The variable domain in full, with the rest retrieved from reference TRBV19 and TRBJ2-1, is DGGITQSPKYLFRKEGQNVTLSCEQNLNHDAMYWYRQDPGQGLRLIYYSQIVNDFQKGDIAEGYSVSREKKESFPLTVTSAQKNPTAFYLCARGDFWFGNEQFFGPGTRLTVL.

The chain has TRBV5-4 and TRBJ1-5; TRBD1 might be the D (5 bases). Germline CDR1 reads SGHNT; CDR2 reads YYREEE (reference sequence). V was trimmed by 0 bases and J by 0 bases, leaving 10 bases between them. The CDR3 runs 16 residues. This CDR3 is CASSLGGGHSNQPQHF. The CDR3 DNA reads TGTGCCAGCAGCTTGGGGGGGGGTCATAGCAATCAGCCCCAGCATTTT.

The V call is TRBV29-1, the J call TRBJ2-1; 10 bases map to TRBD1. Germline V gene sequence: CDR1 SQVTM, CDR2 ANQGSEA. The ends lost 3 bases at V and 0 bases at J; junction bases unmatched: 2. This CDR3 has 15 amino acids. The DNA of the CDR3 is TGCAGCGTTGATGGGACAGGGGTCTCCTACAATGAGCAGTTCTTC. It encodes CSVDGTGVSYNEQFF.

The rearrangement uses TRBV27 and TRBJ1-1, with D tentatively TRBD1 (6 bases). V gave up 3 bases and J gave up 4 bases, with 12 bases separating them. CDR3 size: 14 residues. Per the germline V gene, CDR1 is MNHEY and CDR2 is SMNVEV (reference sequence). CDR3 amino acids: CASSFYKGGTEAFF. As DNA, the CDR3 is TGTGCCAGCAGTTTTTATAAAGGGGGCACTGAAGCTTTCTTT.

The chain combines TRBV28 with TRBJ1-5, with 8 bases identical to TRBD1. Trimming cost V 6 bases and J 2 bases; bases outside gene matches: 15. Looked up from germline, CDR1 is MDHEN and CDR2 is SYDVKM. The CDR3 consists of 18 residues. The DNA for the CDR3 is TGTGCCAGCAGCCGGACAACCGACAGGGGCTGGGGCAATCAGCCCCAGCATTTT. Translated: CASSRTTDRGWGNQPQHF.

The rearrangement links TRBV9 to TRBJ2-3, with D perhaps matching TRBD1 (6 bases). The germline V gene has CDR1 SGDLS and CDR2 YYNGEE. V was trimmed by 2 bases and J by 5 bases, leaving 15 bases between them. The CDR3 loop spans 15 amino acids. Written as DNA, the CDR3 is TGTGCCAGCAGCGTTGTTCCGACAGGCCAAGATACGCAGTATTTT. Encoded protein: CASSVVPTGQDTQYF.

This chain connects TRBV28 to TRBJ1-6; TRBD1 agrees at 8 bases. CDR1 is MDHEN, CDR2 SYDVKM, per germline. V lost 8 bases and J lost 8; bases outside the gene matches: 11. CDR3 length equals 15 residues. The chain's CDR3 is CASGTSDRDDSPLHF. Written as DNA, the CDR3 is TGTGCCAGCGGCACGTCGGACAGGGATGATTCACCCCTCCACTTT.

This sequence joins TRBV7-2 and TRBJ2-1, with TRBD1 matching 9 bases. Germline V lookup: CDR1 SGHTA, CDR2 FQGNSA. The CDR3 consists of 15 residues. The junction had 9 bases not matched to a gene; V was cut back by 5 bases and J by 7 bases. The CDR3 DNA is TGTGCCAGCAGCCCCCGGGACAGGGTTTTTAATGAGCAGTTCTTC. Amino acid sequence: CASSPRDRVFNEQFF.

The chain combines TRBV19 with TRBJ1-6, with 7 positions matching TRBD1. Germline CDR1 reads LNHDA; CDR2 reads SQIVND (reference sequence). The CDR3 covers 14 residues. After removal of 4 bases from V and 5 bases from J, the junction contained 2 bases not matched to a gene. CDR3 region: CASSTGTDNSPLHF. CDR3 coding DNA: TGTGCCAGTAGTACCGGGACAGATAATTCACCCCTCCACTTT. The full variable domain, with the rest looked up from reference TRBV19 and TRBJ1-6, is DGGITQSPKYLFRKEGQNVTLSCEQNLNHDAMYWYRQDPGQGLRLIYYSQIVNDFQKGDIAEGYSVSREKKESFPLTVTSAQKNPTAFYLCASSTGTDNSPLHFGNGTRLTVT.

The chain links TRBV7-5 to TRBJ2-7; TRBD1, as called in the table, went unchecked against the DNA. TRBV7-5 is noted as a pseudogene. CDR3 length: 15 amino acids. The CDR3 DNA sequence: TGTGCCAGAAGCTTATTTTTTGGGACAGTCTACGAGCAGTACTTC. It translates to CARSLFFGTVYEQYF.

The V and J genes are TRBV7-2 and TRBJ2-1; 11 positions match TRBD2. The CDR3 has 17 amino acids. J gave up 10 bases and V 4 bases, and 15 bases lay outside the gene matches. CDR1 is SGHTA, CDR2 FQGNSA, per germline. CDR3 in DNA: TGTGCCAGCAGCTCAATGGGAGGGGTAGCGGGAGGGTACGAGCAGTTCTTC. It yields the protein CASSSMGGVAGGYEQFF.

J is TRBJ2-5 and V is TRBV19; 7 bases line up with TRBD1. The germline gives CDR1 LNHDA, CDR2 SQIVND (reference sequence). With V trimmed by 5 bases and J by 4 bases, 10 bases remained unmatched. There are 15 residues in the CDR3. The CDR3 bases are TGTGCCAGTAGTCTAAGGGACAGTGGTGTAGAGACCCAGTACTTC. It is translated as CASSLRDSGVETQYF.

The V call is TRBV28, the J call TRBJ2-7; TRBD1 might be the D (5 bases). With 11 bases removed from V and 0 bases from J, the gap between germline ends came to 14 bases. This CDR3 has 13 amino acids. The germline V gene has CDR1 MDHEN and CDR2 SYDVKM. CDR3 sequence: CACSFRGSYEQYF. The CDR3 region has the DNA TGTGCCTGCTCGTTTAGGGGCTCCTACGAGCAGTACTTC.

As regards this clone: Mismatch with germline at one junction end may stem from a read error. V usage is TRBV7-9 and J usage is TRBJ2-7; 9 bases map to TRBD2. CDR1 is SEHNR and CDR2 is FQNEAQ in the germline V gene (reference sequence). CDR3 length: 17 residues. DNA for the CDR3: TGTGCCAGCAGCTTAGACTCAACCGGGACTAGCCTCCGGAGTTTGTCATTC. Residues: CASSLDSTGTSLRSLSF. The entire variable domain, with the rest obtained from reference TRBV7-9 and TRBJ2-7, is as follows: DTGVSQNPRHKITKRGQNVTFRCDPISEHNRLYWYRQTLGQGPEFLTYFQNEAQLEKSRLLSDRFSAERPKGSFSTLEIQRTEQGDSAMYLCASSLDSTGTSLRSLSFGPGTRLTVT.

There are a few counts of this clone. In DNA form, the CDR3 reads TGTGCCAGCTCACCACCGGGGACAGGGGCAATTCTCGAGCAGTACTTC. Translated, it gives CASSPPGTGAILEQYF. The genes are TRBV18 and TRBJ2-7; 10 positions agree with TRBD1. The CDR3 is 16 residues long. Per the germline V gene, CDR1 is KGHSH and CDR2 is LQKENI. The junction had 8 bases not matched to a gene; V was cut back by 0 bases and J by 6 bases.

This clone was seen a single time. The V gene is TRBV7-3, the J gene TRBJ2-1; 9 nucleotides line up with TRBD2. From germline, CDR1 is SGHTA and CDR2 FQGTGA. With 4 bases clipped from V and 10 bases from J, the junction kept 8 bases outside the gene matches. The CDR3 sequence is 14 residues long. As DNA, the CDR3 is TGTGCCAGCAGCTCGACTAGCGGAAAGGTGGAGCAGTTCTTC. Protein sequence: CASSSTSGKVEQFF.

The CDR3 spells CASSLSGNSDTQYF. CDR3 in DNA: TGTGCCAGCAGCTTAAGCGGGAACTCAGATACGCAGTATTTT. The gene calls are TRBV7-8 and TRBJ2-3, with 7 bases that match TRBD2. V shed 2 bases and J 4 bases; nucleotides not matched to a gene: 3. The CDR3 extends over 14 amino acids. Germline CDR1 SGHVS, CDR2 FQNEAQ.

This clone was seen only a few times. The chain couples TRBV30 to TRBJ1-5; possibly TRBD1 for D (6 bases). V lost 2 bases to trimming and J lost 3 bases, with 20 bases between them. Germline-derived CDR1 and CDR2 are GTSNPN and SVGIG (reference sequence). The CDR3 contains 17 residues. The CDR3 here is CAWSPNSGTPYNQPQHF. Written as DNA, the CDR3 is TGTGCCTGGAGTCCCAATTCCGGGACACCCTACAATCAGCCCCAGCATTTT.

This rearrangement joins TRBV9 to TRBJ2-3; no definite D call. This CDR3 has 13 residues. In germline, CDR1 is SGDLS, CDR2 YYNGEE. Trimming removed 0 bases at V and 4 bases at J, with 6 bases between. The CDR3 DNA reads as TGTGCCAGCAGCGTAGTAGTTGCAGATACGCAGTATTTT. Translation gives CASSVVVADTQYF.

Of note for this clone: One end of the junction does not line up with germline, which may come from a read error. The V call is TRBV19, the J call TRBJ1-1; a weak D match, TRBD1 (5 bases). Germline V gene data show CDR1 as LNHDA and CDR2 as SQIVND (reference sequence). The CDR3 extends over 13 amino acids. CDR3 region: CASSVDRNTEAFF. The CDR3 DNA follows: TGTGCCAGTAGTGTAGACAGGAACACTGAAGCTTTCTTT.

The chain couples TRBV19 to TRBJ2-1, with TRBD1 identical over 8 bases. Germline values: CDR1 LNHDA, CDR2 SQIVND (reference sequence). The junction had 7 bases not matched to a gene; V was cut back by 4 bases and J by 8 bases. The CDR3 has 14 amino acids. CDR3 region: CASSKQGGMDEQFF. For the CDR3, the DNA is TGTGCCAGTAGTAAACAGGGGGGTATGGATGAGCAGTTCTTC.

The J gene is TRBJ1-5, the V gene TRBV19; the match to TRBD1 covers 7 bases. The CDR3 totals 19 residues. Looked up from germline, CDR1 is LNHDA and CDR2 is SQIVND (reference sequence). Trimming removed 5 bases from V and 2 bases from J; junction bases left unmatched: 18. The CDR3 is CASSLGLWDSRLGNQPQHF. CDR3 bases: TGTGCCAGTAGTTTGGGTTTGTGGGACAGCCGGTTGGGCAATCAGCCCCAGCATTTT. Together with reference TRBV19 and TRBJ1-5, the CDR3 gives the full variable domain: DGGITQSPKYLFRKEGQNVTLSCEQNLNHDAMYWYRQDPGQGLRLIYYSQIVNDFQKGDIAEGYSVSREKKESFPLTVTSAQKNPTAFYLCASSLGLWDSRLGNQPQHFGDGTRLSIL.

The rearrangement links TRBV29-1 to TRBJ2-2; 8 bases align to TRBD1. Germline V gene lookup returns CDR1 SQVTM and CDR2 ANQGSEA. The CDR3 is made up of 13 amino acids. V shed 6 bases and J 3 bases; nucleotides not matched to a gene: 3. The CDR3 spells CSVSDRDTGELFF. The DNA for the CDR3 is TGCAGCGTATCGGACAGGGACACCGGGGAGCTGTTTTTT.